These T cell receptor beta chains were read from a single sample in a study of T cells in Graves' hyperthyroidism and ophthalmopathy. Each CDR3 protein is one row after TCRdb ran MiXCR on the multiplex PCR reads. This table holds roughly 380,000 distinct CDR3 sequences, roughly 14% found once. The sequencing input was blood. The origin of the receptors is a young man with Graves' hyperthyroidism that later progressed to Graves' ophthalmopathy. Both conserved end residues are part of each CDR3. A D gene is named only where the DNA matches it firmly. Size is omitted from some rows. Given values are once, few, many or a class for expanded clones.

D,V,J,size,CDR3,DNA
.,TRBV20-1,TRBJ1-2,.,CSARDSGSGYTF,TGCAGTGCTAGGGACAGCGGCTCTGGCTACACCTTC
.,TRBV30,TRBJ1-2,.,CAWSVRGVGYYGYTF,TGTGCCTGGAGTGTACGCGGGGTTGGATACTATGGCTACACCTTC
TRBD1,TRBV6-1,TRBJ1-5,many,CASSEVRGSNQPQHF,TGTGCCAGCAGTGAGGTCAGGGGGAGCAATCAGCCCCAGCATTTT
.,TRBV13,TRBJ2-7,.,CASSLGLTLYEQYF,TGTGCCAGCAGCTTAGGCCTGACTCTTTACGAGCAGTACTTC
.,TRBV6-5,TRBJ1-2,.,CASSYSQAGSNYGYTF,TGTGCCAGCAGTTACTCCCAGGCCGGCAGCAACTATGGCTACACCTTC
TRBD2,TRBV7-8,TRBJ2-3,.,CASSLGSGGRDTQYF,TGTGCCAGCAGCTTAGGCAGCGGGGGGCGAGATACGCAGTATTTT
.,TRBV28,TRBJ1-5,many,CASSSTGVQRNQPQHF,TGTGCCAGCAGTTCCACTGGCGTACAGAGGAATCAGCCCCAGCATTTT
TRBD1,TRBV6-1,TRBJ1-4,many,CASSIPGQGGEKLFF,TGTGCCAGCAGTATTCCGGGACAGGGTGGAGAAAAACTGTTTTTT
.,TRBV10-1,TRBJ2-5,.,CASSEALPETQYF,TGCGCCAGCAGCGAAGCCCTACCGGAGACCCAGTACTTC
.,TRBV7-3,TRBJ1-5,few,CASSLYNRRSNQPQHF,TGTGCCAGCAGCTTATATAACAGGAGAAGCAATCAGCCCCAGCATTTT
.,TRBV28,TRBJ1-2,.,CASSFQVSYGYTF,TGTGCCAGCAGTTTTCAGGTTTCCTATGGCTACACCTTC
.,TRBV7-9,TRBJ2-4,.,CASSLAAGAKNIQYF,TGTGCCAGCAGCTTAGCTGCAGGGGCCAAAAACATTCAGTACTTC
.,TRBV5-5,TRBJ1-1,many,CASSLGLEPSEAFF,TGTGCCAGCAGCTTGGGGTTAGAACCGTCTGAAGCTTTCTTT
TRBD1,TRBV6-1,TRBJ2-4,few,CASSQAGGRAKNIQYF,TGTGCCAGCAGTCAGGCAGGGGGTCGAGCCAAAAACATTCAGTACTTC